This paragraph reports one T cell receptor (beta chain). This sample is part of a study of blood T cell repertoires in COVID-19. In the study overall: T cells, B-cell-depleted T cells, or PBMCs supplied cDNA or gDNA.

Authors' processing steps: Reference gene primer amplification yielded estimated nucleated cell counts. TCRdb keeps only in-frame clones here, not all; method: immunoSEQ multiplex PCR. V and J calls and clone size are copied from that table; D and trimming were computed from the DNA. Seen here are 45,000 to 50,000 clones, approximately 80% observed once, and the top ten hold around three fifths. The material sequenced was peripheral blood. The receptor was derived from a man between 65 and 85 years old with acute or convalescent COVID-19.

CDR3: CASSSSGESRREPQHF. Written as DNA, the CDR3 is TGTGCCAGCAGCTCATCAGGGGAGAGTAGACGGGAGCCCCAGCATTTT. V is TRBV7-2 and J is TRBJ1-5, with D maybe TRBD1 (6 bases). The CDR3 is 16 residues long. Trimming cost V 4 bases and J 8 bases, with 21 bases left between them. Germline CDR1 SGHTA, CDR2 FQGNSA. The entire variable domain, with the rest obtained from reference TRBV7-2 and TRBJ1-5, is as follows: GAGVSQSPSNKVTEKGKDVELRCDPISGHTALYWYRQSLGQGLEFLIYFQGNSAPDKSGLPSDRFSAERTGGSVSTLTIQRTQQEDSAVYLCASSSSGESRREPQHFGDGTRLSIL.